This passage covers 28 T cell receptor beta chains from one sample sequenced in a study of T cell responses to AZD1222 COVID-19 vaccine. The table came from immunoSEQ multiplex PCR; TCRdb's copy has only in-frame clones and leaves some out. The profile shows under 200,000 clones, 92% of them singletons. The input for sequencing was peripheral blood, taken 28 days after the second AZD1222 dose. The receptors shown here come from an adult who received the AZD1222 COVID-19 vaccine.

V gene TRBV2 combines with J gene TRBJ2-7, with 7 bases identical to TRBD1. The CDR3 sequence is 14 residues long. Trimming cost V 7 bases and J 3 bases; bases outside gene matches: 9. Germline CDR1 and CDR2: SNHLY and FYNNEI. The CDR3 nucleotides are TGTGCCAGCACCGAGGGGGACAGCGTCTACGAGCAGTACTTC. Protein: CASTEGDSVYEQYF.

The chain has TRBV5-6 and TRBJ2-2, with D possibly matching TRBD1 (6 bases). The CDR3 extends over 15 amino acids. V gave up 2 bases and J gave up 6 bases, with 14 bases separating them. Germline V gene sequence: CDR1 SGHDT, CDR2 YYEEEE. The CDR3 bases are TGTGCCAGCAGCTTAGGCCCTCAGGGGTCCGGGGAGCTGTTTTTT. This codes for CASSLGPQGSGELFF.

This chain links TRBV6-5 with TRBJ1-1, with 7 bases matching TRBD1. The germline CDR1 and CDR2 sequences are MNHEY and SVGAGI. This CDR3 has 15 amino acids. The V gene end was trimmed by 5 bases and the J gene end by 6 bases; junction bases not matched to a gene: 12. CDR3 coding DNA: TGTGCCAGCAGTCCCGTCAGGGGGAGAATATCTGAAGCTTTCTTT. Amino acid sequence: CASSPVRGRISEAFF.

This sequence joins TRBV6-5 and TRBJ1-2; D is unresolved. V lost 6 bases to trimming and J lost 6 bases, with 8 bases between them. CDR1 is MNHEY, CDR2 SVGAGI, per germline. This CDR3 spans 11 amino acids. The CDR3 DNA follows: TGTGCCAGCAGCTCCTCCGATGGCTACACCTTC. It yields the protein CASSSSDGYTF.

The chain links TRBV6-5 to TRBJ1-1, with 7 bases matching TRBD1. Germline V gene lookup returns CDR1 MNHEY and CDR2 SVGAGI. V lost 6 bases to trimming and J lost 0 bases; unmatched junction nucleotides: 4. The CDR3 runs to 14 residues. CDR3: CASRGQALNTEAFF. CDR3 DNA sequence: TGTGCCAGCAGAGGACAGGCCCTGAACACTGAAGCTTTCTTT.

The rearrangement joins TRBV6-5 to TRBJ1-6; 9 nucleotides match TRBD1. V trimming: 4 bases; J trimming: 11 bases; junction bases outside the gene matches: 12. Germline V gives CDR1 MNHEY, CDR2 SVGAGI. The CDR3 totals 16 residues. CDR3 nucleotide sequence: TGTGCCAGCAGTTGGGGTATTGGGACAGGGACCGCACCCCTCCACTTT. Protein: CASSWGIGTGTAPLHF.

The gene calls are TRBV12-3 or TRBV12-4 and TRBJ1-2; D uncertain. V dropped 8 bases and J dropped 6 bases, with 16 bases sitting between them. The CDR3 extends over 13 amino acids. The CDR3 nucleotides read TGTGCCAGCGGGCCCGGGGTTCGCCATGGCTACACCTTC. This codes for CASGPGVRHGYTF.

This clone is a singleton in its sample. This chain's CDR3 is CASGSLGIDGQPQHF. CDR3 DNA sequence: TGTGCCAGCGGGTCTTTAGGGATCGATGGTCAGCCCCAGCATTTT. The chain employs TRBV27 and TRBJ1-5; unclear D gene. The germline gives CDR1 MNHEY, CDR2 SMNVEV (reference sequence). This CDR3 has 15 residues. V was shortened by 8 bases and J by 6 bases, with 20 bases between the two germline ends.

There are a few counts of this clone. The chain links TRBV27 to TRBJ1-6; weak D call: TRBD1 (6 bases). Germline assignment: CDR1 MNHEY and CDR2 SMNVEV (reference sequence). The CDR3 is 16 residues long. Trimming removed 2 bases at V and 0 bases at J, with 8 bases between. CDR3 sequence: CASSLRGASYNSPLHF. The DNA of the CDR3 is TGTGCCAGCAGTTTACGGGGGGCCTCCTATAATTCACCCCTCCACTTT.

The chain joins TRBV29-1 to TRBJ1-2, with TRBD1 identical over 9 bases. The CDR3 is made up of 12 amino acids. The germline V gene encodes CDR1 SQVTM and CDR2 ANQGSEA. Germline trimming cut 6 bases from V and 4 bases from J; bases unmatched to any gene: 3. The CDR3 here is CSVKDRGYGYTF. For the CDR3, the DNA is TGCAGCGTCAAGGACAGGGGCTATGGCTACACCTTC.

The chain uses TRBV6-4 and TRBJ2-1; D is unclear. V was cut by 4 bases and J by 0 bases, with 13 bases left in between. Germline V gene lookup returns CDR1 MRHNA and CDR2 SNTAGT. The CDR3 is 16 amino acids. CDR3 amino acids: CASSVAARASYNEQFF. The CDR3 DNA is TGTGCCAGCAGTGTGGCCGCACGAGCCTCCTACAATGAGCAGTTCTTC.

The chain recombines TRBV27 with TRBJ1-5, with D perhaps TRBD1 (6 bases). V dropped 6 bases and J dropped 7 bases, with 16 bases sitting between them. CDR3 size: 14 residues. CDR1 and CDR2 (germline): MNHEY, SMNVEV (reference sequence). CDR3 sequence reads: CASSTGTLKQPQHF. The DNA for the CDR3 is TGTGCCAGCAGCACCGGGACACTCAAGCAGCCCCAGCATTTT.

The sample holds one count of this clone. In DNA, the CDR3 is TGTGCCAGCAGTTCTACCCCAGGGGGCGGGGAGACCCAGTACTTC. Amino acid sequence: CASSSTPGGGETQYF. The chain combines TRBV28 with TRBJ2-5; 8 nucleotides align to TRBD1. Trimming cost V 4 bases and J 5 bases; bases outside gene matches: 9. CDR1 is MDHEN and CDR2 is SYDVKM in the germline V gene. The CDR3 contains 15 residues. Based on the CDR3 plus reference TRBV28 and TRBJ2-5, the full variable domain is DVKVTQSSRYLVKRTGEKVFLECVQDMDHENMFWYRQDPGLGLRLIYFSYDVKMKEKGDIPEGYSVSREKKERFSLILESASTNQTSMYLCASSSTPGGGETQYFGPGTRLLVL.

The genes are TRBV9 and TRBJ2-5; tentative D call: TRBD1 (6 bases). The CDR3 contains 14 residues. Germline values: CDR1 SGDLS, CDR2 YYNGEE. Trimming removed 0 bases from V and 2 bases from J, with 8 bases in between. In DNA, the CDR3 is TGTGCCAGCAGCGTAGGCAGGGGTCAAGAGACCCAGTACTTC. Amino acid sequence: CASSVGRGQETQYF.

The chain links TRBV9 to TRBJ2-4; a possible D gene is TRBD2 (5 bases). Trimming shortened V by 0 bases and J by 2 bases, and 6 bases separated the two germline ends. Germline V lookup: CDR1 SGDLS, CDR2 YYNGEE. The CDR3 has 14 amino acids. CDR3 DNA sequence: TGTGCCAGCAGCGTAGGAGGGTCCAAAAACATTCAGTACTTC. Its translation: CASSVGGSKNIQYF.

This chain uses TRBV7-9 with TRBJ1-1; D is unclear. The CDR3 has 12 residues. The ends were cut back, 7 bases at V and 0 bases at J, with 6 bases in the middle. Germline loops: CDR1 SEHNR, CDR2 FQNEAQ (reference sequence). CDR3 in amino acids: CASTPLNTEAFF. In nucleotides, the CDR3 is TGTGCCAGCACCCCCTTGAACACTGAAGCTTTCTTT.

The V gene is TRBV5-1, the J gene TRBJ2-5; TRBD1 matches at 8 bases. This CDR3 is built from 15 residues. With V trimmed by 2 bases and J by 4 bases, 7 bases remained unmatched. Germline CDR1 SGHRS, CDR2 YFSETQ. The CDR3 DNA is TGCGCCAGCAGCTTTGACAGGGGTCGAGGAGAGACCCAGTACTTC. Protein sequence: CASSFDRGRGETQYF.

The chain has TRBV14 and TRBJ1-3; D is uncertain. V lost 0 bases, J lost 4 bases, and 10 bases lay in between. Germline lookup yields CDR1 SGHDN and CDR2 FVKESK. The CDR3 is 15 amino acids. The CDR3 DNA follows: TGTGCCAGCAGCCAAGAATCTGGCTCCGGAAACACCATATATTTT. This codes for CASSQESGSGNTIYF.

The chain combines TRBV11-1 with TRBJ2-7, with a weak D call TRBD2 (6 bases). This CDR3 has 15 residues. Trimming took off 8 bases at V and 3 bases at J, with 20 bases between the two ends. The germline V gene has CDR1 SGHAT and CDR2 FQDESV (reference sequence). The DNA of the CDR3 is TGTGCCAGCCACAAGCAGGGAGGATTGGGCTACGAGCAGTACTTC. Its protein product is CASHKQGGLGYEQYF.

V usage is TRBV7-8 and J usage is TRBJ1-5; 7 bases agree with TRBD1. Losses at the gene ends were 4 bases for V and 7 bases for J; bases not matched to a gene: 7. This CDR3 comprises 14 residues. Germline V gives CDR1 SGHVS, CDR2 FQNEAQ. The CDR3 region is CASSSDRAYQPQHF. In nucleotides, the CDR3 is TGTGCCAGCAGCTCCGACAGGGCCTACCAGCCCCAGCATTTT.

The chain recombines TRBV2 with TRBJ1-1; tentatively, D is TRBD1 (6 bases). This CDR3 contains 15 residues. V lost 5 bases and J lost 6, with 19 bases in between. In germline, CDR1 is SNHLY, CDR2 FYNNEI. CDR3 residues: CASSFRGGPGAEAFF. CDR3 in DNA: TGTGCCAGCAGTTTCAGGGGAGGGCCGGGGGCTGAAGCTTTCTTT. The variable domain in full, with the rest retrieved from reference TRBV2 and TRBJ1-1, is EPEVTQTPSHQVTQMGQEVILRCVPISNHLYFYWYRQILGQKVEFLVSFYNNEISEKSEIFDDQFSVERPDGSNFTLKIRSTKLEDSAMYFCASSFRGGPGAEAFFGQGTRLTVV.

V is TRBV28 and J is TRBJ2-5, with 11 bases aligning to TRBD1. This CDR3 region has 15 residues. The germline V gene has CDR1 MDHEN and CDR2 SYDVKM. With V trimmed by 3 bases and J by 2 bases, 2 bases remained unmatched. CDR3 nucleotides: TGTGCCAGCAGTTTCGGGACAGGGGGGCAAGAGACCCAGTACTTC. Translated: CASSFGTGGQETQYF.

The chain employs TRBV5-6 and TRBJ1-2; 7 bases agree with TRBD1. The germline CDR1 and CDR2 sequences are SGHDT and YYEEEE. V was clipped by 0 bases and J by 4 bases; unmatched bases: 0. This CDR3 spans 13 amino acids. The CDR3 here is CASSLAGGYGYTF. CDR3 DNA: TGTGCCAGCAGCTTGGCAGGGGGCTATGGCTACACCTTC.

This chain links TRBV5-6 with TRBJ1-2, with no clear D. The CDR3 totals 12 residues. Germline CDR1 reads SGHDT; CDR2 reads YYEEEE. Trimming stripped 3 bases from V and 8 bases from J, with 11 bases between. The CDR3 is CASSWQQSGYTF. The CDR3 region has the DNA TGTGCCAGCAGCTGGCAGCAGTCCGGCTACACCTTC.

The chain employs TRBV19 and TRBJ1-5, with TRBD1 matching over 10 bases. The junction had 4 bases not matched to a gene; V was cut back by 6 bases and J by 2 bases. Germline CDR1 and CDR2: LNHDA and SQIVND (reference sequence). The length of the CDR3 is 15 residues. CDR3 sequence: CASSLGTGGNQPQHF. The CDR3 coding sequence is TGTGCCAGTAGCCTTGGGACAGGGGGCAATCAGCCCCAGCATTTT.

This chain links TRBV19 with TRBJ1-1, with D possibly TRBD1 on 5 matching bases. CDR1 and CDR2 from the germline V gene are LNHDA and SQIVND (reference sequence). V was pared by 5 bases and J by 7 bases, with 17 bases between. CDR3 length: 14 amino acids. The CDR3 loop reads CASSPWAGGHEAFF. CDR3 in DNA: TGTGCCAGTAGTCCGTGGGCCGGAGGACATGAAGCTTTCTTT. Filled out from reference TRBV19 and TRBJ1-1, the complete variable domain reads DGGITQSPKYLFRKEGQNVTLSCEQNLNHDAMYWYRQDPGQGLRLIYYSQIVNDFQKGDIAEGYSVSREKKESFPLTVTSAQKNPTAFYLCASSPWAGGHEAFFGQGTRLTVV.

This clone appeared a single time. The chain is built from TRBV4-3 and TRBJ2-7; weak D call: TRBD2 (6 bases). Germline V CDR1 and CDR2: LGHNA, YSLEER. The V gene lost 1 base and the J gene lost 3 bases, with 10 bases spanning the gap. The CDR3 spans 14 residues. The CDR3 sequence: CASSQGGGSYEQYF. CDR3 in DNA: TGCGCCAGCAGCCAAGGAGGAGGGAGCTACGAGCAGTACTTC.

CDR3 nucleotides: TGCGCCAGCAGCTCCCCCGGGACAAAAGACTACGAGCAGTACTTC. Its protein is CASSSPGTKDYEQYF. The chain has TRBV5-1 and TRBJ2-7, with D tentatively TRBD1 (6 bases). Trimming pared 3 bases from V and 3 bases from J, leaving 16 bases between. The CDR3 loop spans 15 amino acids. Germline V gives CDR1 SGHRS, CDR2 YFSETQ.